This T cell receptor beta chain appears in the sequencing data of a study of shared clonotypes between healthy human individuals. About the study: CD4 naive and CD4 memory each took three plates per donor, while CD8 naive took two and CD8 memory one. Points from the study as a whole: Larger richness was generally estimated for naive than memory subsets. Clonotypes shared by all four sorted-subset donors had higher generation probabilities than non-shared clonotypes.

Germline-derived CDR1 and CDR2 are WNHNN and SYGVQD (reference sequence). The V end was cut by 10 bases, the J end by 3 bases, with 14 bases between. This CDR3 contains 13 residues. Sequencing was performed with immunoSEQ multiplex PCR; in TCRdb, only in-frame clones are kept and a portion is missing. Among some 1,600,000 clones listed, roughly 98% were seen once. Remarks on this clone: What it binds is not known.

Donors were Caucasian adults residing in Nashville, Tennessee, USA. The sequence derives from a man aged 25 to 40 in good health. Sample: naive CD4+ T cells sorted from blood. Subset in this sample: CD45RA+ positively selected. V is TRBV10-1 and J is TRBJ2-3; TRBD2 might be the D (6 bases). CDR3 sequence reads: CANPGLSTDTQYF. For the CDR3, the DNA is TGCGCCAACCCGGGACTTAGTACAGATACGCAGTATTTT.